This record concerns one T cell receptor beta chain sequence. The time point is: pre-treatment sample, taken before nivolumab and TIL therapy. Stage 4 NSCLC adults joined between October 2017 and January 2020. The entry originates in a study of TIL therapy for anti-PD-1-resistant metastatic lung cancer. The overall study: Tumor harvest preceded PD-1/PD-L1 blockade, followed by nivolumab treatment.

The libraries were made with immunoSEQ v3. Each library reached about 2.1 million read pairs, or about 5-6.5 million at deep level. The repertoire was sequenced with immunoSEQ multiplex PCR; TCRdb's copy has only in-frame clones and lacks some. The sample includes some 60,000 clones, 55% to 70% of them seen just once. With V trimmed by 2 bases and J by 2 bases, 3 bases remained unmatched. The CDR3 length is 17 residues. Germline values: CDR1 LGHNA, CDR2 YNFKEQ. The clonotype comes from a person aged 25 to 79 with non-small cell lung cancer. The specimen comprised blood, sampled at baseline. This chain uses TRBV4-2 with TRBJ2-2, with 12 bases identical to TRBD2. Here the CDR3 reads CASSQLAGGPNTGELFF. DNA for the CDR3: TGTGCCAGCAGCCAACTAGCGGGGGGGCCTAACACCGGGGAGCTGTTTTTT.